This TCR beta chain comes out of a study of response to subunit inactivated influenza vaccine. Study-wide findings and caveats: Each seasonal influenza vaccination, the authors suggested, recruits few new T cells.

One entry per CDR3 protein, called by TCRdb with MiXCR from the RT-PCR reads. The data contain around 540,000 distinct CDR3 sequences, 10% to 15% of them singletons. Looked up from germline, CDR1 is LNHDA and CDR2 is SQIVND (reference sequence). The CDR3 has 15 residues. V lost 3 bases and J lost 5, with 11 bases in between. A remark on this clonotype: Its specificity is not known.

The sequencing used PBMCs from blood, collected on the day of vaccination. The rearrangement links TRBV19 to TRBJ1-6; unclear D gene. This clonotype originated in a man aged 45-60 years who received an inactivated influenza vaccine. The CDR3 DNA reads as TGTGCCAGTAGTATGTGGCAGCGAAATAATTCACCCCTCCACTTT. Residues: CASSMWQRNNSPLHF.